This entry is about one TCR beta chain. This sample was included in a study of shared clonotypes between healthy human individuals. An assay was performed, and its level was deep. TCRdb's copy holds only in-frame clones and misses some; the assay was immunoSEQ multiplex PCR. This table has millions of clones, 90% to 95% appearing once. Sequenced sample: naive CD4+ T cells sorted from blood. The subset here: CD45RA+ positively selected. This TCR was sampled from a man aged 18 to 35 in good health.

The DNA for the CDR3 is TGTGCCAGCTCACCCCCCGTTGGCGGGAGCTCCTACAATGAGCAGTTCTTC. This codes for CASSPPVGGSSYNEQFF. This chain connects TRBV18 to TRBJ2-1; the match to TRBD2 covers 7 bases. Germline assignment: CDR1 KGHSH and CDR2 LQKENI. Unmatched junction bases numbered 8, after V lost 3 bases and J lost 0 bases. The CDR3 contains 17 residues.